The 9 T cell receptor beta chains given below trace back to one sample, sequenced in a study of cytomegalovirus exposure and HLA in healthy donors. PCR was performed using 60 Vbeta and 13 Jbeta primers. The table came from immunoSEQ multiplex PCR; TCRdb's copy has only in-frame clones and leaves some out. Of 200,000 to 250,000 clones listed, 75% to 80% are singletons. The source material was PBMCs. These receptors all stem from a man in his late teens or twenties in good health and CMV-seronegative.

This chain joins TRBV6-6 and TRBJ1-2; no clear D gene. Trimming left V 2 bases short and J 4 bases short, with 8 bases between. This CDR3 has 13 residues. From germline, CDR1 is MNHNY and CDR2 SVGAGI (reference sequence). The CDR3 DNA reads TGTGCCAGCAGTTACGGGCAGTCCTATGGCTACACCTTC. Its translation is CASSYGQSYGYTF.

The chain uses TRBV7-2 and TRBJ1-1, with a possible D match to TRBD1 (5 bases). Deletions cut 1 base from V and 3 bases from J, with 15 bases between. This CDR3 is 16 amino acids long. Germline V gene lookup returns CDR1 SGHTA and CDR2 FQGNSA. The DNA of the CDR3 is TGTGCCAGCAGCTTAGTGGGAGGTTTGGGGGACACTGAAGCTTTCTTT. This gives the protein CASSLVGGLGDTEAFF.

The V gene is TRBV9, the J gene TRBJ1-2; 9 bases line up with TRBD1. The V gene end was trimmed by 3 bases and the J gene end by 8 bases; junction bases not matched to a gene: 11. CDR3 size: 15 residues. Per germline, CDR1 SGDLS and CDR2 YYNGEE. The CDR3 DNA sequence: TGTGCCAGCAGCGCCCCCTTGACAGGGGGGCAGGGCTACACCTTC. Amino acid sequence: CASSAPLTGGQGYTF. The full variable domain, in which reference TRBV9 and TRBJ1-2 provide the parts outside the CDR3, is DSGVTQTPKHLITATGQRVTLRCSPRSGDLSVYWYQQSLDQGLQFLIQYYNGEERAKGNILERFSAQQFPDLHSELNLSSLELGDSALYFCASSAPLTGGQGYTFGSGTRLTVV.

Here the CDR3 reads CASSRYGQGTGELFF. The CDR3 nucleotides are TGTGCCAGCAGCCGATATGGACAGGGGACCGGGGAGCTGTTTTTT. The chain couples TRBV6-5 to TRBJ2-2; 9 positions match TRBD1. With V trimmed by 6 bases and J by 5 bases, 7 bases remained unmatched. The CDR3 length is 15 residues. In germline, CDR1 is MNHEY, CDR2 SVGAGI.

V is TRBV27 and J is TRBJ1-5; 8 bases agree with TRBD1. With 4 bases clipped from V and 2 bases from J, the junction kept 7 bases outside the gene matches. This CDR3 has 16 residues. Germline V gene data show CDR1 as MNHEY and CDR2 as SMNVEV (reference sequence). Written as DNA, the CDR3 is TGTGCCAGCAGTTCACCGGCAGGGGGCGGCAATCAGCCCCAGCATTTT. Translated: CASSSPAGGGNQPQHF.

This clone was observed a single time. The chain combines TRBV30 with TRBJ2-1; 12 nucleotides align to TRBD2. CDR3 length: 16 residues. Germline CDR1 GTSNPN, CDR2 SVGIG (reference sequence). V lost 0 bases, J lost 6 bases, and 6 bases stayed unmatched. DNA for the CDR3: TGTGCCTGGAGTGTACGTTGGACTAGCGGGACCAATGAGCAGTTCTTC. This encodes CAWSVRWTSGTNEQFF.

The chain carries TRBV2 and TRBJ1-1; tentatively, D is TRBD1 (6 bases). Germline CDR1 and CDR2: SNHLY and FYNNEI. The CDR3 has 16 amino acids. Trimming stripped 9 bases from V and 4 bases from J, with 24 bases between. This CDR3 reads CASRTSKGGRATEAFF. In nucleotides, the CDR3 is TGTGCCAGTCGGACCTCAAAAGGGGGAAGGGCCACTGAAGCTTTCTTT.

This clone was detected only once. The V call is TRBV27, the J call TRBJ2-7; 15 bases map to TRBD2. Germline-derived CDR1 and CDR2 are MNHEY and SMNVEV (reference sequence). Trimming took 0 bases from V and 5 from J; bases not matched to a gene: 2. This CDR3 spans 16 amino acids. DNA for the CDR3: TGTGCCAGCAGTTTATCGGGACTAGCGGGAGGAGACGAGCAGTACTTC. Translating it yields CASSLSGLAGGDEQYF.

This clone was seen a handful of times. The chain joins TRBV28 to TRBJ2-1; possibly TRBD1 for D (6 bases). CDR3 size: 21 residues. The V gene lost 2 bases and the J gene lost 2 bases, with 28 bases spanning the gap. Germline lookup yields CDR1 MDHEN and CDR2 SYDVKM. The CDR3 DNA reads TGTGCCAGCAGTTTAGACCCTGTTGGGACAATTAGCCAGTTCACCTACAATGAGCAGTTCTTC. This gives the protein CASSLDPVGTISQFTYNEQFF.